A single sample is the source of the 28 T cell receptor beta chains below, sequenced in a study of blood T cell repertoires in COVID-19. TCRdb's copy holds only in-frame clones and misses some; the assay was immunoSEQ multiplex PCR. The repertoire holds fewer than 300,000 clones, around three quarters seen once, with over 3% in the top ten. Input material: peripheral blood. The receptors shown here come from a woman older than 75 with acute or convalescent COVID-19.

The chain is built from TRBV3-1 (or the pseudogene TRBV3-2) and TRBJ1-1; D is perhaps TRBD1 (5 bases). The CDR3 has 12 residues. Germline V gene lookup returns CDR1 LGHDT and CDR2 YNNKEL (reference sequence). Trimming took 0 bases from V and 10 from J, leaving 9 bases between them. CDR3 sequence (DNA): TGTGCCAGCAGCCAAGAAGGGGTTCGAGCTTTCTTT. It specifies CASSQEGVRAFF.

Sample share makes this clone medium-sized. The V call is TRBV2, the J call TRBJ2-7; 9 nucleotides match TRBD2. CDR3 size: 15 residues. V gave up 3 bases and J gave up 1 base; unmatched junction bases: 4. CDR1 and CDR2 from the germline V gene are SNHLY and FYNNEI. The CDR3 DNA follows: TGTGCCAGCAGTGACGGCGGGGGGGTTTCCTACGAGCAGTACTTC. Protein sequence: CASSDGGGVSYEQYF.

V gene TRBV10-3 combines with J gene TRBJ2-3; 7 nucleotides match TRBD1. The length of the CDR3 is 14 residues. CDR1 is ENHRY and CDR2 is SYGVKD in the germline V gene. Trimming removed 6 bases from V and 1 base from J; junction bases left unmatched: 4. CDR3 loop: CAISRTGGTDTQYF. In nucleotides, the CDR3 is TGTGCCATCAGCCGAACAGGGGGCACAGATACGCAGTATTTT.

The V gene is TRBV18, the J gene TRBJ1-1; D is uncertain. V lost 6 bases to trimming and J lost 1 base, with 9 bases between them. Germline CDR1 KGHSH, CDR2 LQKENI. The CDR3 is made up of 13 amino acids. This CDR3 is CASSTRENTEAFF. The CDR3 region has the DNA TGTGCCAGCTCCACCCGGGAGAACACTGAAGCTTTCTTT.

The V call is TRBV29-1, the J call TRBJ1-2; D is perhaps TRBD1 (6 bases). The CDR3 extends over 11 amino acids. V was shortened by 7 bases and J by 2 bases, with 8 bases between the two germline ends. Germline V gene lookup returns CDR1 SQVTM and CDR2 ANQGSEA. This chain's CDR3 is CSAGTNYGYTF. The CDR3 DNA follows: TGCAGCGCTGGGACAAACTATGGCTACACCTTC.

This chain links TRBV30 with TRBJ1-5; 9 nucleotides match TRBD1. CDR3 size: 15 residues. The ends lost 0 bases at V and 7 bases at J; junction bases unmatched: 7. Germline CDR1 reads GTSNPN; CDR2 reads SVGIG (reference sequence). The CDR3 here is CAWSVGGTGKQPQHF. The DNA of the CDR3 is TGTGCCTGGAGTGTAGGCGGGACAGGGAAACAGCCCCAGCATTTT. The whole variable domain, remainder taken from reference TRBV30 and TRBJ1-5, is SQTIHQWPATLVQPVGSPLSLECTVEGTSNPNLYWYRQAAGRGLQLLFYSVGIGQISSEVPQNLSASRPQDRQFILSSKKLLLSDSGFYLCAWSVGGTGKQPQHFGDGTRLSIL.

The chain has TRBV5-1 and TRBJ1-2; TRBD1 agrees at 7 bases. V lost 4 bases and J lost 8; bases outside the gene matches: 8. Germline assignment: CDR1 SGHRS and CDR2 YFSETQ. This CDR3 has 13 residues. The CDR3 region has the DNA TGCGCCAGCAGCCGGGACAGCGCTAAGGGCTACACCTTC. Translated, it gives CASSRDSAKGYTF.

V usage is TRBV6-1 and J usage is TRBJ2-2; 11 nucleotides line up with TRBD1. The CDR3 has 16 residues. Germline CDR1 MNHNS, CDR2 SASEGT. After removal of 5 bases from V and 3 bases from J, the junction contained 5 bases not matched to a gene. The CDR3 loop is CASSQGTGGYTGELFF. As DNA, the CDR3 is TGTGCCAGCAGTCAAGGGACAGGGGGTTACACCGGGGAGCTGTTTTTT.

This chain uses TRBV3-1 (or the pseudogene TRBV3-2) with TRBJ2-7; 7 nucleotides agree with TRBD2. Unmatched junction bases numbered 12, after V lost 1 base and J lost 6 bases. The CDR3 runs 16 residues. Germline assignment: CDR1 LGHDT and CDR2 YNNKEL (reference sequence). This CDR3 reads CASSQVLGTTTREQYF. The CDR3, as DNA: TGTGCCAGCAGCCAAGTGCTAGGGACTACCACCCGCGAGCAGTACTTC.

The V call is TRBV10-3, the J call TRBJ2-7, with TRBD1 identical over 7 bases. Trimming cost V 4 bases and J 8 bases; bases outside gene matches: 8. Looked up from germline, CDR1 is ENHRY and CDR2 is SYGVKD. The CDR3 runs to 13 residues. The CDR3: CAISGTGGPKQYF. DNA for the CDR3: TGTGCCATCAGTGGGACAGGTGGGCCCAAGCAGTACTTC.

This chain connects TRBV5-4 to TRBJ2-3; the match to TRBD2 covers 16 bases. There are 17 residues in the CDR3. CDR1 SGHNT and CDR2 YYREEE come from the germline V gene (reference sequence). The junction had 8 bases not matched to a gene; V was cut back by 4 bases and J by 6 bases. The CDR3 DNA is TGTGCCAGCAGCAAGGGACTAGCGGGAGGGCCGGGGGATACGCAGTATTTT. This encodes CASSKGLAGGPGDTQYF.

V gene TRBV30 combines with J gene TRBJ2-7; D unresolved. Trimming left V 0 bases short and J 9 bases short, with 15 bases between. Germline V CDR1 and CDR2: GTSNPN, SVGIG (reference sequence). This CDR3 region has 13 residues. CDR3 protein: CAWSVSFQEGQYF. The CDR3 DNA reads as TGTGCCTGGAGTGTAAGTTTCCAGGAAGGGCAGTACTTC.

This clone has just one count. The chain employs TRBV27 and TRBJ1-2; TRBD1 might be the D (6 bases). V was pared by 6 bases and J by 7 bases, with 21 bases between. In germline, CDR1 is MNHEY, CDR2 SMNVEV (reference sequence). This CDR3 has 15 residues. Here the CDR3 DNA reads TGTGCCAGCAGCAGGGGACACAGGGAAACTGGTGGCTACACCTTC. This gives the protein CASSRGHRETGGYTF.

This clone was counted a single time. The V call is TRBV27, the J call TRBJ1-4; 7 bases are shared with TRBD1. This CDR3 comprises 16 residues. The germline gives CDR1 MNHEY, CDR2 SMNVEV (reference sequence). V was pared by 5 bases and J by 2 bases, with 8 bases of the junction left unmatched. The CDR3 region is CASSTRQGTTNEKLFF. CDR3 bases: TGTGCCAGCAGTACCCGACAGGGTACGACTAATGAAAAACTGTTTTTT.

V is TRBV18 and J is TRBJ2-7, with 9 bases aligning to TRBD1. Germline loops: CDR1 KGHSH, CDR2 LQKENI. Trimming removed 3 bases from V and 3 bases from J; junction bases left unmatched: 12. The CDR3 has 17 amino acids. The CDR3 sequence: CASSPNLQGALGYEQYF. The CDR3 DNA reads TGTGCCAGCTCACCCAACCTACAGGGGGCCTTGGGCTACGAGCAGTACTTC. Using reference TRBV18 and TRBJ2-7 for the parts outside the CDR3, the full variable domain is NAGVMQNPRHLVRRRGQEARLRCSPMKGHSHVYWYRQLPEEGLKFMVYLQKENIIDESGMPKERFSAEFPKEGPSILRIQQVVRGDSAAYFCASSPNLQGALGYEQYFGPGTRLTVT.

J is TRBJ2-2 and V is TRBV10-3, with a tentative D call TRBD1 (5 bases). The germline V and J ends were trimmed by 3 bases and 9 bases, with 11 bases remaining between them. The CDR3 totals 13 residues. Germline CDR1 reads ENHRY; CDR2 reads SYGVKD. The CDR3 region is CAISDDRLRELFF. The CDR3 coding sequence is TGTGCCATCAGTGATGACAGATTGAGGGAGCTGTTTTTT.

This clone was detected only once. V is TRBV2 and J is TRBJ2-3, with a possible D match to TRBD2 (5 bases). Germline CDR1 SNHLY, CDR2 FYNNEI. V gave up 7 bases and J gave up 0 bases, with 11 bases separating them. The CDR3 is 14 amino acids. CDR3 DNA sequence: TGTGCCAGCAAGGGAGCACAAAGCACAGATACGCAGTATTTT. This translates into CASKGAQSTDTQYF.

This clone was recorded once. This sequence joins TRBV6-2 or TRBV6-3 and TRBJ1-6; TRBD1 matches 10 bases. The CDR3 is 15 amino acids. Looked up from germline, CDR1 is MNHEY and CDR2 is SVGEGT. The V and J ends lost 4 bases and 11 bases, in that order; junction bases with no gene match: 8. CDR3 in DNA: TGTGCCAGCAGTTTTAGACAGGGGGCAGGGGCACCCCTCCACTTT. This sequence encodes CASSFRQGAGAPLHF.

This chain connects TRBV7-2 to TRBJ1-2; 9 positions agree with TRBD1. The germline V gene has CDR1 SGHTA and CDR2 FQGNSA. The CDR3 totals 13 residues. The J segment lost 8 bases and the V segment lost 5 bases, leaving 6 bases of the junction unmatched. CDR3 sequence reads: CASSPGTGWGYTF. Written as DNA, the CDR3 is TGTGCCAGCAGCCCCGGGACAGGGTGGGGCTACACCTTC.

The chain recombines TRBV7-9 with TRBJ2-6; TRBD1 matches at 10 bases. With V trimmed by 2 bases and J by 1 base, 8 bases remained unmatched. Germline V gene data show CDR1 as SEHNR and CDR2 as FQNEAQ (reference sequence). The CDR3 extends over 19 amino acids. CDR3 sequence reads: CASSLRGQGVLSGANVLTF. CDR3 sequence (DNA): TGTGCCAGCAGCTTACGCGGACAGGGGGTTTTGTCTGGGGCCAACGTCCTGACTTTC.

This sequence joins TRBV19 and TRBJ2-1, with 7 bases fitting TRBD1. This CDR3 has 15 amino acids. CDR1 and CDR2 from the germline V gene are LNHDA and SQIVND (reference sequence). J gave up 3 bases and V 5 bases, and 7 bases lay outside the gene matches. CDR3 DNA sequence: TGTGCCAGTAGTTCCGGGACAGTCGTCTACAATGAGCAGTTCTTC. Translation gives CASSSGTVVYNEQFF.

Worth noting for this clone: Other DNA sequences within the sample encode an identical CDR3. V usage is TRBV5-1 and J usage is TRBJ1-2; D is ambiguous. This CDR3 has 13 amino acids. V dropped 0 bases and J dropped 8 bases, with 11 bases sitting between them. From germline, CDR1 is SGHRS and CDR2 YFSETQ. CDR3 DNA: TGCGCCAGCAGCTTGGATCGGGGAGCCGGCTACACCTTC. It encodes CASSLDRGAGYTF.

The genes are TRBV6-2 or TRBV6-3 and TRBJ2-7; 9 nucleotides line up with TRBD2. J gave up 2 bases and V 2 bases, and 4 bases lay outside the gene matches. The length of the CDR3 is 15 residues. Germline V gene sequence: CDR1 MNHEY, CDR2 SVGEGT. CDR3 nucleotide sequence: TGTGCCAGCAGTTACACGGCTAGCGGGACCTACGAGCAGTACTTC. Protein: CASSYTASGTYEQYF.

The rearrangement uses TRBV27 and TRBJ1-6, with TRBD1 matching over 8 bases. Per germline, CDR1 MNHEY and CDR2 SMNVEV (reference sequence). The trim removed 3 bases at V and 7 bases at J, leaving 8 bases unmatched. CDR3 length equals 16 residues. Written as DNA, the CDR3 is TGTGCCAGCAGTTTTCGGACAGGGCGACGGAATTCACCCCTCCACTTT. Its protein is CASSFRTGRRNSPLHF.

This chain links TRBV2 with TRBJ2-5, with a tentative D call TRBD2 (6 bases). This CDR3 contains 13 residues. Trimming stripped 7 bases from V and 0 bases from J, with 9 bases between. The germline CDR1 and CDR2 sequences are SNHLY and FYNNEI. CDR3 coding DNA: TGTGCCAGCAATAGGGACTACCAAGAGACCCAGTACTTC. Protein sequence: CASNRDYQETQYF. The entire variable domain, with the rest obtained from reference TRBV2 and TRBJ2-5, is as follows: EPEVTQTPSHQVTQMGQEVILRCVPISNHLYFYWYRQILGQKVEFLVSFYNNEISEKSEIFDDQFSVERPDGSNFTLKIRSTKLEDSAMYFCASNRDYQETQYFGPGTRLLVL.

The chain uses TRBV6-1 and TRBJ1-5; the match to TRBD1 covers 7 bases. CDR3 length: 15 amino acids. The junction had 6 bases not matched to a gene; V was cut back by 1 base and J by 6 bases. The germline V gene has CDR1 MNHNS and CDR2 SASEGT. CDR3 DNA sequence: TGTGCCAGCAGTGAAGTCGCGGGACAGTCTCAGCCCCAGCATTTT. Translation: CASSEVAGQSQPQHF.

The chain employs TRBV5-4 and TRBJ1-2; 7 bases fit TRBD1. J gave up 4 bases and V 0 bases, and 3 bases lay outside the gene matches. Germline V CDR1 and CDR2: SGHNT, YYREEE (reference sequence). This CDR3 contains 14 residues. DNA for the CDR3: TGTGCCAGCAGCTTGGAAGGGGGCGGCTATGGCTACACCTTC. This sequence encodes CASSLEGGGYGYTF.

V and J are TRBV18 and TRBJ1-5, with 7 bases identical to TRBD1. Trimming cost V 5 bases and J 2 bases; bases outside gene matches: 9. The CDR3 extends over 16 amino acids. The germline CDR1 and CDR2 sequences are KGHSH and LQKENI. CDR3 sequence reads: CASSAQGSRGNQPQHF. The CDR3 region has the DNA TGTGCCAGCTCAGCACAGGGGTCAAGGGGCAATCAGCCCCAGCATTTT.